This T cell receptor beta chain appears in the sequencing data of a study of STAT5B mutations in CD4+ large granular lymphocyte leukemia. General observations from the study: Without putative leukemic clones, patient CD4-sorted repertoires remained more clonal than healthy CD4+ repertoires. TRBV06-family usage was enriched in top patient clones (8/27) versus controls (2/35). The CD4+ versus CD8+ T-LGLL clonality difference may reflect limited sample size.

Trimming removed 4 bases from V and 0 bases from J, with 9 bases in between. The V gene's germline CDR1 is MGHRA and CDR2 YSYEKL. The CDR3 loop spans 14 amino acids. Note on this clone: The target antigen is unknown.

As originally analysed: A clonotype over 5% of the repertoire counted as a possible leukemic clone, some 62 overall. This table comes from immunoSEQ multiplex PCR, and its TCRdb copy is limited to in-frame clones, with some not included. V, J and clone size are those of that table, while D and trimming were read from the DNA. This repertoire shows a few thousand clones, around 74% found once; its top ten account for over 60%. Sequencing input: PBMCs. The chain combines TRBV4-1 with TRBJ1-1; no clear D. This clonotype originated in a man between 65 and 85 years old with CD4+ T-cell large granular lymphocyte leukemia. CDR3: CASSRLDLNTEAFF. DNA for the CDR3: TGCGCCAGCAGCCGACTGGATCTGAACACTGAAGCTTTCTTT.